The table lists the clone carrying this T cell receptor (beta chain) with a few counts. The antigen remains undetermined. The source of the sample is a study of cytomegalovirus exposure and HLA in healthy donors. Germline-derived CDR1 and CDR2 are GTSNPN and SVGIG (reference sequence). V lost 0 bases and J lost 5, with 10 bases in between. The CDR3 totals 13 residues. Findings and caveats of the study: Apart from CMV serostatus, no immune exposure information was available. Later work found that TCR association rates differed between HLA loci; DRB1 had the most and HLA-C the fewest.

A multiplex PCR was run with 60 Vbeta primers and 13 Jbeta primers. The protocol was immunoSEQ multiplex PCR, while the TCRdb copy is restricted to in-frame clones and leaves out a portion. The sample records approximately 110,000 clones, roughly two thirds being singletons. This chain joins TRBV30 and TRBJ2-5; possibly TRBD2 for D (5 bases). Source material: PBMCs. The source is a woman aged 25 to 39 in good health and CMV-seronegative. The CDR3 sequence: CAWSVRGLETQYF. CDR3 sequence (DNA): TGTGCCTGGAGTGTACGGGGTCTGGAGACCCAGTACTTC.